One TCR beta chain is described in this entry. This specimen belongs to a study of shared clonotypes between healthy human individuals. Repertoires were generated with immunoSEQ multiplex PCR, while TCRdb's copy carries only in-frame clones and drops some. This table has some 1,100,000 clones, approximately 80% appearing once. In germline, CDR1 is MNHNS, CDR2 SASEGT. V was clipped by 4 bases and J by 7 bases, with 11 bases between them. The CDR3 is 14 residues long. The chain couples TRBV6-1 to TRBJ1-6; D not resolved. Source material: memory CD4+ T cells from PBMCs. The subset is: CD45RA-negative fraction. The receptor's source is a man aged 18 to 29 in good health. Some clones in this sample may be carry-over from other donors' samples. The CDR3 region is CASSAGNWNSPLHF. CDR3 in DNA: TGTGCCAGCAGTGCGGGAAATTGGAATTCACCCCTCCACTTT.